This T cell receptor beta chain was found in a study of human T cells and chemical hapten exposure (TCRdb year 2021). Some background on the complete study: For sensitization, 2% DPC in acetone was applied to an approximately 2 cm by approximately 2 cm area of upper inner arm skin. Patients additionally received weekly therapeutic DPC doses to the scalp throughout the approximately 22-week study period. Patch testing was done on the upper back using Finn chambers containing 0.01% DPC, and results were scored after 6 days according to International Contact Dermatitis Research Group standards. Most of the patients in the cohort were female, and the cohort covered alopecia areata with under or over 50% scalp involvement, alopecia totalis and alopecia universalis. Libraries were pooled for sequencing, and variation in per-sample TCR yields was attributed mainly to small differences in library volumes within the pool. In alopecia patients, the study followed how the peripheral blood TCR repertoire changed in vivo over primary and secondary sensitization to diphenylcyclopropenone (DPC), a hapten. Patient blood was sampled pre-sensitization (week 0) and at 2, 6 and about 24 weeks after DPC sensitization. Approximately 30 alopecia patients provided blood for TCR sequencing at one to four time points (pre-sensitization, 2, 6 and 24 weeks).

A remark on this clonotype: No cognate antigen has been identified for it. Base qualities are not at hand, and no much larger clone is one base apart.

Beyond this particular receptor, the publication reports: Alopecia, a presumed autoimmune disease, was present in all patients, so the immune response of the patients might differ from that of healthy individuals. Expanded TCRs formed significantly more large CDR3 similarity clusters than pre-sensitization or healthy control sets, consistent with antigen-driven responses. DPC sensitization did not change how many TCRs were above 1 in 1000 frequency, and no evidence was found of alterations in global repertoire structure. After repeated subsampling, changes were observed in the strength of the expansion versus patch-test correlation and in the threshold at which the correlation became significant. A positive correlation was found between the number of PT1 expanded TCRs and patch test score, with significance reached at thresholds 8, 16 and 32 but not 4.

This specimen's time point label, per the study, means: patch test 3, about 24 weeks after DPC sensitization. Taken with the paper, the label for treatment or condition translates to: therapeutic diphenylcyclopropenone sensitization with weekly scalp DPC. Blood at each patch-test visit was drawn before the patch test was applied. Eligible patients were aged 18 to 70, diagnosed with alopecia, deemed suitable for DPC therapy, and excluded if pregnant. Unfractionated whole blood was collected in Tempus Blood RNA tubes, and total RNA was extracted from that blood. Library preparation was by RACE. The instrument given in TCRdb is NextSeq 500. During library preparation, unique molecular identifiers were attached to individual cDNA molecules so that TCRs could be counted in a quantitative, reproducible way. From each blood RNA sample, both TCR alpha and TCR beta chains were sequenced. On the study's bioinformatics: The median number of TCRs per sample was approximately 96,000, ranging from roughly 23,224 to 690,600. The Decombinator software suite was used to annotate V, J and CDR3 in the TCR reads. To make PS versus PT1 abundance plots, every sample was subsampled to the same number of TCRs (28,000). Expanded TCRs were defined as absent before sensitization and observed at least eight times at the 2-week time point. TCRdb applied fastp at Q25 and MiXCR to the public reads, then kept only in-frame beta chains. Every CDR3 protein is listed once, alongside the most common genes and DNA of its rows. TCRdb, not the original authors, processed these V and J calls. Present in this sample are just under 65,000 distinct CDR3 sequences, approximately 10% of which were seen just once. The ten biggest clones cover approximately 2.4% of the sample.

The material was whole blood, obtained in connection with sensitization to the hapten diphenylcyclopropenone (DPC). The TCR was taken from a woman aged 25 to 45 with alopecia areata. Some clones in this sample may be carry-over from other donors' samples.

The CDR3 protein is CASSFAIQETQYF. The DNA sequence is TGTGCCAGCAGTTTTGCAATTCAAGAGACCCAGTACTTC. The chain employs TRBV28 and TRBJ2-5, with the identity of the D gene unclear. CDR1 and CDR2 (MDHEN, SYDVKM) derive from the germline V gene. A distance of 7 bases separates the germline ends of V and J, which lose 3 bases and 2 bases respectively. The cysteine opens and the phenylalanine closes a CDR3 of 13 amino acids. Only the CDR3 DNA stays, 39 bases, in frame from base 1.